This T cell receptor (beta chain) comes out of a study of cytomegalovirus exposure and HLA in healthy donors. Points from the study as a whole: Presence/absence analyses assumed roughly uniform sequencing depth across donors.

A remark on this clone: Antigen specificity is unknown.

The study ran its PCR with 60 Vbeta and 13 Jbeta primers. Libraries were prepared by immunoSEQ multiplex PCR; TCRdb keeps only in-frame clonotypes and omits some of them. This sample's table reports about 50,000 clones. Sequencing was performed on PBMCs. This TCR derives from a woman aged 55-69 years in good health and CMV-seropositive.

The CDR3 DNA sequence: TGTGCCAGCTCACGAGCTCGTGGGGGGAACTCTGGGGCCAACGTCCTGACTTTC. Translating gives CASSRARGGNSGANVLTF. This rearrangement joins TRBV18 to TRBJ2-6; maybe TRBD2 (6 bases). In germline, CDR1 is KGHSH, CDR2 LQKENI. The ends were cut back, 4 bases at V and 0 bases at J, with 16 bases in the middle. CDR3 size: 18 residues.